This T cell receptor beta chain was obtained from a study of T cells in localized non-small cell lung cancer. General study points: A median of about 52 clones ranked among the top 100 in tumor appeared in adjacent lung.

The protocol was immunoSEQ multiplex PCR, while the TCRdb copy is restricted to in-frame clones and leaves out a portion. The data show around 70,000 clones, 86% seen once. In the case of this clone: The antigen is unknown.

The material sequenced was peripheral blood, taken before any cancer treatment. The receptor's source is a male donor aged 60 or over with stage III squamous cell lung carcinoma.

Here the CDR3 reads CASSLLTGSGANVLTF. The CDR3 bases are TGCGCCAGCAGCTTGCTTACAGGGTCTGGGGCCAACGTCCTGACTTTC. The chain links TRBV5-1 to TRBJ2-6; D might be TRBD1 (6 bases). Germline loops: CDR1 SGHRS, CDR2 YFSETQ. The CDR3 is 16 amino acids. Between the trimmed V and J ends, which lost 1 base and 1 base, there was a span of 9 bases.